This paragraph covers one TCR beta chain sequence. With the 5' RACE reads reprocessed, TCRdb shows one record per CDR3 protein and no DNA. The sample data list 500,000 to 600,000 distinct CDR3 sequences. This entry is derived from a study of T cells expressing NK-cell markers. Germline CDR1 is SGHRS and CDR2 is YFSETQ. The CDR3 length is 16 residues. The TCR was taken from a man aged 18 to 30 in good health. The rearrangement joins TRBV5-1 to TRBJ2-4. Input material: blood T cells: a sorted CD56 or NKG2C T cell subset, CD4+ or CD8+ T cells, or bulk PBMC T cells (not recorded which). This chain's CDR3 is CASSDGQGVAKNIQYF.